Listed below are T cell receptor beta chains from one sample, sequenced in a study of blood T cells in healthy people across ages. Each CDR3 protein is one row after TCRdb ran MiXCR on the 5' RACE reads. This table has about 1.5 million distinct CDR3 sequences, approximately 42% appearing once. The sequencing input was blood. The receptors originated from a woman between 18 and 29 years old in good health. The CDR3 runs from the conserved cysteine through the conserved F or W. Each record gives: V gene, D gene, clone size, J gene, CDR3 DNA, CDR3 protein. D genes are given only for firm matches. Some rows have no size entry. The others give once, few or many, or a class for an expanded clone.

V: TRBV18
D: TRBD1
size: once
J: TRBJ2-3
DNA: TGTGCCAGCTCCCCCTTATCGGGACAGGCCACAGATACGCAGTATTTT
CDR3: CASSPLSGQATDTQYF

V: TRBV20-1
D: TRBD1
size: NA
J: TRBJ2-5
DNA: TGCAGTGCTGGACGACAGGGTATTCGGGAGACCCAGTACTTC
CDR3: CSAGRQGIRETQYF

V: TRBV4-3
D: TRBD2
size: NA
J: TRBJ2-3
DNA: TGCGCCAGCAGCCAAGATGCCCTAGCGGGGGGACTTAGCACAGATACGCAGTATTTT
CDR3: CASSQDALAGGLSTDTQYF

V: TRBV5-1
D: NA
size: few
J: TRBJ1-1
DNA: TGCGCCAGCAGCGGGCAGGCAACGAACACTGAAGCTTTCTTT
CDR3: CASSGQATNTEAFF

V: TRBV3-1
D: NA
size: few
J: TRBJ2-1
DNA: TGTGCCAGCAGCCAAGATAAAGTCGGCACATTCAATGAGCAGTTCTTC
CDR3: CASSQDKVGTFNEQFF

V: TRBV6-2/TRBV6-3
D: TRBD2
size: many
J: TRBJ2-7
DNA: TGTGCCAGCAGTTACTCGGCGGGAGGGCCCTACGAGCAGTACTTC
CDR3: CASSYSAGGPYEQYF

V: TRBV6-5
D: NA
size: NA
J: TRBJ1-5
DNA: TGTGCCAGCAGTCGGGACGTTTATAGCAATCAGCTCCAGCATTTT
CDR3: CASSRDVYSNQLQHF

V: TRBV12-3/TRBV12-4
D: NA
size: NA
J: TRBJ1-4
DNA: TGTGCCAGCAGCCGGACCCCGGGACGGGAAAAACTGTTTTTT
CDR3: CASSRTPGREKLFF

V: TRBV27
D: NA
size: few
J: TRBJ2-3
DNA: TGTGCCAGCAGTTTTGGAACATACACAGATACGCAGTATTTT
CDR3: CASSFGTYTDTQYF

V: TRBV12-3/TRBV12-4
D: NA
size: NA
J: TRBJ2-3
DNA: TGTGCCAGCAGTTCTGTGTGGCCCTCCTTGGCGAATACGCAGTATTTT
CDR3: CASSSVWPSLANTQYF

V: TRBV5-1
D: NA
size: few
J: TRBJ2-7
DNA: TGCGCCAGCAGCTTGGATGGGGCCTACTTGGAGCAGTACTTC
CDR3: CASSLDGAYLEQYF

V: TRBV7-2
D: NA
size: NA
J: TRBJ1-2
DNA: TGTGCCAGCAGCCCAGGGTGGGGGAACTATGGCTACACCTTC
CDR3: CASSPGWGNYGYTF

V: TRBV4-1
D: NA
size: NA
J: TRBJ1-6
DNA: TGCGCCAGCAGCCAATACCTCGATGCGAGCTCCTATAATTCACCCCTCCACTTT
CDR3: CASSQYLDASSYNSPLHF

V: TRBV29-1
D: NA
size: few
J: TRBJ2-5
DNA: TGCAGCGTCCTACTAGAGAGGCGAAATGAGCAGTACTTC
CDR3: CSVLLERRNEQYF